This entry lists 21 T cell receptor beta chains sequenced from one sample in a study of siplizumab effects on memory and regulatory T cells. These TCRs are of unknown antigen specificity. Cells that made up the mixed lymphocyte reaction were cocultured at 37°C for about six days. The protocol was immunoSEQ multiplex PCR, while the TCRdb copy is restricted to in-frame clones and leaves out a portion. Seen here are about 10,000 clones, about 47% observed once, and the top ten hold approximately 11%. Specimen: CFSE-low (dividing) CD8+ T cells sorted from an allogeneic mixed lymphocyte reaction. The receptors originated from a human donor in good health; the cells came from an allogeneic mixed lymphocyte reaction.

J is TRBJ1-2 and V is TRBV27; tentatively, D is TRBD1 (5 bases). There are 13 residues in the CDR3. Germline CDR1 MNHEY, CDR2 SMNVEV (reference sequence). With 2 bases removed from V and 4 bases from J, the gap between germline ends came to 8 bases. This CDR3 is CASSLQGTYGYTF. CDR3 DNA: TGTGCCAGCAGTTTACAGGGAACCTATGGCTACACCTTC.

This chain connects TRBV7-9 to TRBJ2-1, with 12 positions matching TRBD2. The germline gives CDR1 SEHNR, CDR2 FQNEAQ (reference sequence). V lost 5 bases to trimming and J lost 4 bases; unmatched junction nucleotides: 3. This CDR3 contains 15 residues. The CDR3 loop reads CASSVLAGGYNEQFF. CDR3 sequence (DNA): TGTGCCAGCAGCGTACTAGCGGGGGGTTACAATGAGCAGTTCTTC.

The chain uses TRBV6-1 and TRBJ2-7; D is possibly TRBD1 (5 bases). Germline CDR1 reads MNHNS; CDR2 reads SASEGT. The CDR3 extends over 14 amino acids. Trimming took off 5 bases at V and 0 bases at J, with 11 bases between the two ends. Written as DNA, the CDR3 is TGTGCCAGCAGTACAGGTGAAAGCTCCTACGAGCAGTACTTC. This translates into CASSTGESSYEQYF.

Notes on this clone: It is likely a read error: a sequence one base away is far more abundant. This CDR3 reads CASRRLAGVQETQYF. The CDR3 nucleotides read TGCGCCAGCAGAAGACTAGCGGGGGTCCAAGAGACCCAGTACTTC. V gene TRBV4-3 combines with J gene TRBJ2-5; TRBD2 matches 12 bases. Per germline, CDR1 LGHNA and CDR2 YSLEER. CDR3 size: 15 residues. Losses at the gene ends were 6 bases for V and 1 base for J; bases not matched to a gene: 3.

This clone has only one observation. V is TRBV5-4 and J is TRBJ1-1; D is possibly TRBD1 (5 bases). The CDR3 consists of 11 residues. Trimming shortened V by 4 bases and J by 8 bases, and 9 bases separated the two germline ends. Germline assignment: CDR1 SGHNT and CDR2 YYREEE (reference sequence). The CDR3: CASSMGPEAFF. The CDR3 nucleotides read TGTGCCAGCAGCATGGGACCCGAAGCTTTCTTT.

CDR3 sequence: CASSEMAGGPYEQYF. The CDR3 DNA reads as TGTGCCAGCAGTGAAATGGCAGGAGGACCCTACGAGCAGTACTTC. This chain uses TRBV7-3 with TRBJ2-7; TRBD2 is a possible D gene (5 bases). The V gene's germline CDR1 is SGHTA and CDR2 FQGTGA. The CDR3 is 15 residues long. Trimming left V 6 bases short and J 2 bases short, with 17 bases between.

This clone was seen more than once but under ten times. The CDR3 loop is CASSQDPAGWHQPQHF. CDR3 nucleotides: TGTGCCAGCAGCCAAGATCCGGCGGGATGGCATCAGCCCCAGCATTTT. V usage is TRBV4-2 and J usage is TRBJ1-5; no clear D. Trimming pared 0 bases from V and 5 bases from J, leaving 14 bases between. CDR1 is LGHNA, CDR2 YNFKEQ, per germline. The CDR3 loop spans 16 amino acids.

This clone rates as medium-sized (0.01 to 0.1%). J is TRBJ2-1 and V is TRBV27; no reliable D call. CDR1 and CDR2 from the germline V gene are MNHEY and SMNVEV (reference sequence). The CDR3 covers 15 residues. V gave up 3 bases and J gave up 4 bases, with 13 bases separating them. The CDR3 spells CASSLGLGRYNEQFF. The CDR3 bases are TGTGCCAGCAGTTTGGGGTTAGGACGGTACAATGAGCAGTTCTTC.

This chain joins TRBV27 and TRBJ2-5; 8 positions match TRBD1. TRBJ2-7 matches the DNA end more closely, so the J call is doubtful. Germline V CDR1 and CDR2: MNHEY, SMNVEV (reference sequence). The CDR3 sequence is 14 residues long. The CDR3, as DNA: TGTGCCAGCAGTGCCGGGACAGGTTCCTACGAGCAGTACTTC. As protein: CASSAGTGSYEQYF.

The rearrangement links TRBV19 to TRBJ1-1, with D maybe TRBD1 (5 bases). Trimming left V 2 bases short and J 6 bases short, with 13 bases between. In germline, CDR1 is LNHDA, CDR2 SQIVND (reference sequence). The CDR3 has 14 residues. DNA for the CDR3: TGTGCCAGTAGTATAACAGGCGGGGCCCCTGAAGCTTTCTTT. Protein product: CASSITGGAPEAFF.

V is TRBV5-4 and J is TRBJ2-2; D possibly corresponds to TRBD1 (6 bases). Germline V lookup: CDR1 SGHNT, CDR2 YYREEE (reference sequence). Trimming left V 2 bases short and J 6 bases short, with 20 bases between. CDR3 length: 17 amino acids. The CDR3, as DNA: TGTGCCAGCAGCTTATTCCCCCCAGGGGTAGTTCCCGGGGAGCTGTTTTTT. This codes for CASSLFPPGVVPGELFF.

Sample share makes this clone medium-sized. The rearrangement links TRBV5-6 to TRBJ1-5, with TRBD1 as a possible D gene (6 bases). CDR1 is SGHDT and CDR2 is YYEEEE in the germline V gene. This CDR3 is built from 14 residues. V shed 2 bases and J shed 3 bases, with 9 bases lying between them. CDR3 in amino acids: CASSFGGDNQPQHF. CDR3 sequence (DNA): TGTGCCAGCAGCTTTGGGGGCGACAATCAGCCCCAGCATTTT.

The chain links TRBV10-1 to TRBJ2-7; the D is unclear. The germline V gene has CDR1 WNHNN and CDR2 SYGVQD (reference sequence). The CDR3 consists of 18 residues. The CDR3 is CPLPQRGPQNKQNYEQYF. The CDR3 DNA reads TGCCCCCTCCCCCAACGCGGTCCCCAAAACAAGCAAAACTACGAGCAGTACTTC.

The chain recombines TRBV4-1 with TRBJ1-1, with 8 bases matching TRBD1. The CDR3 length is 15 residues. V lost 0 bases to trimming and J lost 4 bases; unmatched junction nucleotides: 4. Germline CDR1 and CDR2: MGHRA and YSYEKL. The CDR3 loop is CASSQDQQGATEAFF. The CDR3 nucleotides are TGCGCCAGCAGCCAAGATCAGCAGGGGGCCACTGAAGCTTTCTTT.

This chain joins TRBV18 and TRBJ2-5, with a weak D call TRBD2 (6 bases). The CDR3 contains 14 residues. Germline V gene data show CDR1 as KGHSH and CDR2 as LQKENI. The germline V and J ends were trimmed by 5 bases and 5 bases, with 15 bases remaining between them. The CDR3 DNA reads TGTGCCAGCTCATCTCCGGGACTTTGGGAGACCCAGTACTTC. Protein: CASSSPGLWETQYF.

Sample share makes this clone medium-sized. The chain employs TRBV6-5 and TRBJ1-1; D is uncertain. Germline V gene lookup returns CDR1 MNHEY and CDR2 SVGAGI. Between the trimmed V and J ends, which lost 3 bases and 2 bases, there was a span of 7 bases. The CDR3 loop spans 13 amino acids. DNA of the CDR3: TGTGCCAGCAGTTATAACGATAACACTGAAGCTTTCTTT. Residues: CASSYNDNTEAFF.

CDR3 sequence (DNA): TGCGCCAGCAGCTTCTCTCCAGGGGGCTACGAGCAGTACTTC. Amino acid sequence: CASSFSPGGYEQYF. This rearrangement joins TRBV5-1 to TRBJ2-7; 7 nucleotides align to TRBD1. Germline V gives CDR1 SGHRS, CDR2 YFSETQ. The CDR3 runs to 14 residues. The trim removed 2 bases at V and 3 bases at J, leaving 5 bases unmatched.

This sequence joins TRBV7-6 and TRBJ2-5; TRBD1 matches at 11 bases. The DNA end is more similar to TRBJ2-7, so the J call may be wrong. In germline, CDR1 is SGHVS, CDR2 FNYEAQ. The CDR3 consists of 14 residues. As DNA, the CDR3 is TGTGCCAGCAGCCCCGGGACAGGGGGGTACGAGCAGTACTTC. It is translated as CASSPGTGGYEQYF.

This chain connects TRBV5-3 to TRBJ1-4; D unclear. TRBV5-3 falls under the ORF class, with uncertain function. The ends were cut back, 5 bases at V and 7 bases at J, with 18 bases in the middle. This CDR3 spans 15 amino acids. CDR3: CARRYSGSKGEKLFF. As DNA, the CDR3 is TGTGCCAGAAGATATTCTGGCAGCAAGGGTGAAAAACTGTTTTTT.

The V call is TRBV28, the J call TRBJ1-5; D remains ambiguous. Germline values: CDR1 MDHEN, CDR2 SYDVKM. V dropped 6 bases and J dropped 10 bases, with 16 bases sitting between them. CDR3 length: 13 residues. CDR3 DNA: TGTGCCAGCAGGCTCGGACGCTTTCCCCCCCAGCATTTT. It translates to CASRLGRFPPQHF.

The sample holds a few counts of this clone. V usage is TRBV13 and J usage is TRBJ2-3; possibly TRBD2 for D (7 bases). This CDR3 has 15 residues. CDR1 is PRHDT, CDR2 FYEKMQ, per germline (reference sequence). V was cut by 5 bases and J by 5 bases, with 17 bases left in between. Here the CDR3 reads CASSITSEGGDTQYF. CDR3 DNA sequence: TGTGCCAGCAGCATCACTAGCGAGGGGGGAGATACGCAGTATTTT.